This entry lists 27 T cell receptor beta chains sequenced from one sample in a study of blood T cell repertoires in COVID-19. The table came from immunoSEQ multiplex PCR; TCRdb's copy has only in-frame clones and leaves some out. The data contain about 150,000 clones, around 87% of them seen just once; the ten biggest clones take up about 0.6%. Sequencing input: peripheral blood. The receptor source for this set is a man between 60 and 75 years old with COVID-19, enrolled during active disease.

The chain couples TRBV4-2 to TRBJ1-5; no clear D gene. There are 15 residues in the CDR3. Per germline, CDR1 LGHNA and CDR2 YNFKEQ. V was cut by 3 bases and J by 1 base, with 10 bases left in between. The CDR3, as DNA: TGTGCCAGCAGCCAGTGGGCTGAGAGCAATCAGCCCCAGCATTTT. Its protein product is CASSQWAESNQPQHF.

The rearrangement uses TRBV28 and TRBJ2-5, with a weak D call TRBD1 (5 bases). Between the trimmed V and J ends, which lost 3 bases and 5 bases, there was a span of 10 bases. Germline V gives CDR1 MDHEN, CDR2 SYDVKM. CDR3 length equals 13 residues. The CDR3 loop is CASSFQGRETQYF. In DNA, the CDR3 is TGTGCCAGCAGTTTTCAGGGCAGGGAGACCCAGTACTTC.

This rearrangement joins TRBV3-1 (or the pseudogene TRBV3-2) to TRBJ1-2; D is unresolved. The CDR3 is 13 amino acids. Germline values: CDR1 LGHDT, CDR2 YNNKEL (reference sequence). Trimming cost V 3 bases and J 8 bases, with 13 bases left between them. The CDR3 region is CASSQPGREGYTF. Written as DNA, the CDR3 is TGTGCCAGCAGCCAGCCCGGGAGGGAGGGCTACACCTTC.

The chain combines TRBV19 with TRBJ2-2, with 7 bases identical to TRBD1. The ends lost 3 bases at V and 4 bases at J; junction bases unmatched: 2. This CDR3 is built from 14 residues. Germline V CDR1 and CDR2: LNHDA, SQIVND (reference sequence). CDR3: CASSMYRGTGELFF. CDR3 nucleotide sequence: TGTGCCAGTAGTATGTACAGGGGCACCGGGGAGCTGTTTTTT.

This chain connects TRBV9 to TRBJ1-1; 9 bases line up with TRBD1. Germline lookup yields CDR1 SGDLS and CDR2 YYNGEE. The length of the CDR3 is 16 residues. Trimming took 3 bases from V and 4 from J; bases not matched to a gene: 10. In nucleotides, the CDR3 is TGTGCCAGCAGCGCCGGGACGGGACAGGGAGGCACTGAAGCTTTCTTT. It encodes CASSAGTGQGGTEAFF.

The chain has TRBV3-1 (or the pseudogene TRBV3-2) and TRBJ2-3, with TRBD1 matching 10 bases. Germline V gene data show CDR1 as LGHDT and CDR2 as YNNKEL (reference sequence). Unmatched junction bases numbered 8, after V lost 8 bases and J lost 6 bases. The CDR3 has 14 residues. CDR3 in amino acids: CASCRTGGSDTQYF. CDR3 nucleotide sequence: TGTGCCAGCTGTCGGACAGGGGGATCGGATACGCAGTATTTT.

Only a few counts were recorded for this clone. The chain uses TRBV5-5 and TRBJ2-3; 7 bases line up with TRBD1. Germline CDR1 reads SGHKS; CDR2 reads YYEKEE (reference sequence). Trimming took 3 bases from V and 0 from J; bases not matched to a gene: 16. There are 19 residues in the CDR3. The CDR3 region is CASSSAETGRLTSTDTQYF. CDR3 nucleotide sequence: TGTGCCAGCAGCTCCGCCGAGACAGGGCGCCTTACTAGCACAGATACGCAGTATTTT.

The chain has TRBV6-5 and TRBJ1-5; 7 nucleotides align to TRBD1. The CDR3 length is 15 residues. V lost 6 bases to trimming and J lost 0 bases; unmatched junction nucleotides: 5. Per germline, CDR1 MNHEY and CDR2 SVGAGI. The DNA of the CDR3 is TGTGCCAGCAGACAACAGGGGTATAGCAATCAGCCCCAGCATTTT. Its protein is CASRQQGYSNQPQHF.

As DNA, the CDR3 is TGTGCCAGCAGCCCATTGGGGAGTTCGACACACAAGGGAGGCTACACCTTC. Its translation is CASSPLGSSTHKGGYTF. The chain has TRBV3-1 (or the pseudogene TRBV3-2) and TRBJ1-2; D ambiguous. V was pared by 4 bases and J by 8 bases, with 26 bases between. Germline CDR1 reads LGHDT; CDR2 reads YNNKEL (reference sequence). This CDR3 is 17 amino acids long.

This rearrangement joins TRBV4-3 to TRBJ2-7, with 12 bases aligning to TRBD2. This CDR3 has 17 residues. Trimming cost V 2 bases and J 1 base; bases outside gene matches: 6. Germline values: CDR1 LGHNA, CDR2 YSLEER. The CDR3 nucleotides read TGCGCCAGCAGCCAACAGCTAGCGGGAGGGTGGTCCTACGAGCAGTACTTC. Its translation is CASSQQLAGGWSYEQYF.

This sequence joins TRBV6-5 and TRBJ2-5; D gene ambiguous. With 8 bases removed from V and 5 bases from J, the gap between germline ends came to 12 bases. Germline V gene sequence: CDR1 MNHEY, CDR2 SVGAGI. The CDR3 covers 12 residues. The CDR3 DNA reads as TGTGCCAGCGTATGGTCGAGGGAGACCCAGTACTTC. It is translated as CASVWSRETQYF.

V is TRBV5-1 and J is TRBJ2-1; 8 nucleotides align to TRBD1. Trimming removed 7 bases from V and 4 bases from J; junction bases left unmatched: 10. This CDR3 comprises 15 residues. Germline V gene sequence: CDR1 SGHRS, CDR2 YFSETQ. This chain's CDR3 is CASRRTGTDYNEQFF. Written as DNA, the CDR3 is TGCGCCAGCCGCAGGACAGGGACGGATTACAATGAGCAGTTCTTC.

CDR3 sequence reads: CASSPGGPVNQPQHF. CDR3 DNA sequence: TGTGCCAGCAGTCCAGGGGGCCCGGTCAATCAGCCCCAGCATTTT. The chain couples TRBV28 to TRBJ1-5, with 8 nucleotides matching TRBD1. This CDR3 spans 15 amino acids. V shed 5 bases, J shed 3 bases, and the junction held 6 bases outside the gene matches. Per the germline V gene, CDR1 is MDHEN and CDR2 is SYDVKM.

The chain joins TRBV19 to TRBJ2-7; D possibly corresponds to TRBD1 (6 bases). The CDR3 is 14 residues long. Trimming removed 1 base at V and 7 bases at J, with 14 bases between. The germline gives CDR1 LNHDA, CDR2 SQIVND (reference sequence). In DNA, the CDR3 is TGTGCCAGTAGTATAGGATACAGGGTTTGGGAGCAGTACTTC. Protein product: CASSIGYRVWEQYF.

The chain links TRBV5-1 to TRBJ2-1; 8 nucleotides align to TRBD2. Germline CDR1 and CDR2: SGHRS and YFSETQ. This CDR3 comprises 11 residues. The V segment lost 7 bases and the J segment 13 bases; nucleotides outside the gene matches: 7. The DNA for the CDR3 is TGCGCCAGCGAGGAGCGGGGGTCCCAGTTCTTC. Residues: CASEERGSQFF.

This clone occurred many times. The chain employs TRBV5-1 and TRBJ2-7, with 9 bases aligning to TRBD1. Germline CDR1 is SGHRS and CDR2 is YFSETQ. The CDR3 spans 14 residues. The junction had 5 bases not matched to a gene; V was cut back by 2 bases and J by 5 bases. The CDR3 protein is CASSLGQGFDEQYF. In nucleotides, the CDR3 is TGCGCCAGCAGCTTAGGACAGGGGTTCGACGAGCAGTACTTC.

The J gene is TRBJ1-2, the V gene TRBV29-1; 8 bases fit TRBD1. The V segment lost 6 bases and the J segment 3 bases; nucleotides outside the gene matches: 3. Per germline, CDR1 SQVTM and CDR2 ANQGSEA. This CDR3 spans 12 amino acids. This CDR3 reads CSVGQGHYGYTF. The CDR3 region has the DNA TGCAGCGTCGGACAGGGCCACTATGGCTACACCTTC.

This clone has only one observation. The V call is TRBV10-2, the J call TRBJ1-2, with a weak D call TRBD1 (6 bases). V was shortened by 5 bases and J by 2 bases, with 9 bases between the two germline ends. Germline loops: CDR1 WSHSY, CDR2 SAAADI. The CDR3 is 13 amino acids. CDR3 in amino acids: CASSQDSNYGYTF. Written as DNA, the CDR3 is TGCGCCAGCAGTCAGGACAGCAACTATGGCTACACCTTC.

CDR3 coding DNA: TGTGCCAGCAGCGTAGACGGGAGGGGCAATCAGCCCCAGCATTTT. Translation gives CASSVDGRGNQPQHF. The chain couples TRBV9 to TRBJ1-5; D remains unclear. From germline, CDR1 is SGDLS and CDR2 YYNGEE. This CDR3 region has 15 residues. V was trimmed by 0 bases and J by 2 bases, leaving 9 bases between them.

This chain uses TRBV15 with TRBJ1-3; maybe TRBD1 (6 bases). The CDR3 has 13 amino acids. Trimming shortened V by 3 bases and J by 8 bases, and 11 bases separated the two germline ends. CDR1 and CDR2 from the germline V gene are LNHNV and YYDKDF (reference sequence). The CDR3 spells CATSSQGWDTIYF. CDR3 DNA sequence: TGTGCCACCAGCAGTCAGGGGTGGGACACCATATATTTT.

V usage is TRBV6-5 and J usage is TRBJ2-3; maybe TRBD1 (5 bases). The V end lost 6 bases, the J end lost 1 base, and 14 bases lay between the germline ends. Germline CDR1 MNHEY, CDR2 SVGAGI. CDR3 size: 15 residues. CDR3 amino acids: CASRSTRVGTDTQYF. CDR3 nucleotide sequence: TGTGCCAGCAGATCAACCAGGGTGGGCACAGATACGCAGTATTTT.

This sequence joins TRBV6-5 and TRBJ1-6; TRBD1 aligns across 8 bases. This CDR3 has 15 residues. Trimming removed 6 bases from V and 9 bases from J; junction bases left unmatched: 10. In germline, CDR1 is MNHEY, CDR2 SVGAGI. This chain's CDR3 is CASSLKTGVGSPLHF. The CDR3 coding sequence is TGTGCCAGCAGCCTCAAGACAGGGGTTGGTTCACCCCTCCACTTT.

The chain combines TRBV10-3 with TRBJ1-1; 10 bases are a match to TRBD1. Trimming at V came to 3 bases and at J to 3 bases, leaving 4 bases not matched to a gene. CDR1 and CDR2 (germline): ENHRY, SYGVKD. The CDR3 has 15 amino acids. The CDR3 DNA reads TGTGCCATCAGTGACGGGACAGGGGAGGACACTGAAGCTTTCTTT. Translated: CAISDGTGEDTEAFF.

This chain joins TRBV11-2 and TRBJ2-5; D is perhaps TRBD1 (8 bases). There are 17 residues in the CDR3. The V gene lost 5 bases and the J gene lost 5 bases, with 24 bases spanning the gap. Germline CDR1 reads SGHAT; CDR2 reads FQNNGV. In DNA, the CDR3 is TGTGCCAGCAGCCCAACCCGGACAGGGAGGGTATGGGAGACCCAGTACTTC. Protein sequence: CASSPTRTGRVWETQYF. Supplemented by reference TRBV11-2 and TRBJ2-5, the full variable domain reads EAGVAQSPRYKIIEKRQSVAFWCNPISGHATLYWYQQILGQGPKLLIQFQNNGVVDDSQLPKDRFSAERLKGVDSTLKIQPAKLEDSAVYLCASSPTRTGRVWETQYFGPGTRLLVL.

Only a few counts were recorded for this clone. At one of its ends the junction is not consistent with the germline gene, which may arise from a read error. V usage is TRBV7-7 and J usage is TRBJ2-7; 9 bases are shared with TRBD2. The V gene's germline CDR1 is SSHAT and CDR2 FNYEAQ (reference sequence). The CDR3 contains 15 residues. The chain's CDR3 is CASSPQAGGIYEQYF. Written as DNA, the CDR3 is TGTGCTAGCAGCCCCCAAGCGGGGGGCATCTACGAGCAGTACTTC.

The gene calls are TRBV28 and TRBJ2-7, with 9 bases fitting TRBD1. The CDR3 extends over 14 amino acids. V lost 7 bases, J lost 1 base, and 5 bases stayed unmatched. Germline loops: CDR1 MDHEN, CDR2 SYDVKM. In DNA, the CDR3 is TGTGCCAGCAACGGACAGGGGAGGTCCTACGAGCAGTACTTC. This encodes CASNGQGRSYEQYF. The variable domain in full, completed from reference TRBV28 and TRBJ2-7, reads DVKVTQSSRYLVKRTGEKVFLECVQDMDHENMFWYRQDPGLGLRLIYFSYDVKMKEKGDIPEGYSVSREKKERFSLILESASTNQTSMYLCASNGQGRSYEQYFGPGTRLTVT.

This chain joins TRBV9 and TRBJ2-4; TRBD2 might be the D (5 bases). Germline CDR1 SGDLS, CDR2 YYNGEE. This CDR3 region has 15 residues. Trimming removed 4 bases from V and 1 base from J, with 12 bases in between. The CDR3: CASSTPTGAKNIQYF. Written as DNA, the CDR3 is TGTGCCAGCAGCACCCCGACGGGGGCCAAAAACATTCAGTACTTC.